This T cell receptor (beta chain) was captured by sequencing in a study of blood T cell repertoires in COVID-19 (TCRdb year 2020). With regard to the full study: The collaborator samples originated in the United States, Italy and Spain and spanned the acute and convalescent phases of COVID-19. Where available, HLA class I and class II types were taken from metadata supplied by the sample provider and were not determined by assay-based typing. Samples were obtained from the ongoing ImmuneRACE study (first 160 participants) and from 1,254 subjects provided by 6 global collaborators. The repertoires were released in a freely available public database intended as a resource for research on the immune response to SARS-CoV-2. The material from the prospective study consisted of cDNA or gDNA derived from T cells, B-cell-depleted T cells, or PBMCs. Nearly every sample came with metadata listing a de-identified subject ID, COVID-19 status, age in years and sex. Deeply sampled blood TCRbeta repertoires from subjects exposed to, actively infected with, or recovered from COVID-19 were included in the dataset. The research as a whole found: Clinical and demographic metadata were provided uncurated, with the amount varying by source and participant.

The immunoSEQ Assay, a bias-controlled multiplex PCR, was used to amplify TCRbeta CDR3 regions from genomic DNA. The paper's data handling went like this. Nucleated cell counts per sample were estimated from amplification of reference gene primers within the assay. To quantify the absolute abundance of each unique TCRbeta CDR3 rearrangement, sequence reads were collapsed and filtered. Productive Simpson clonality was computed per sample as the square root of Simpson's diversity index over productive rearrangements. Imported from immuneACCESS, the table was reduced by TCRdb to in-frame sequences with V and J called. These copies leave out some clones; in studies compared against another copy, an unresolved V gene accounts for under half, and the cause of the remainder is not known. The V and J calls and clone size were taken over from that table, and D and trimming were inferred from the DNA. The sample includes around 76,000 clones, with approximately 80% observed a single time. The ten largest make up roughly 12% of the sample.

One collaborating source in Seattle enrolled patients while the patients were actively infected and followed the patients over time throughout the course of disease. Each collaborating institution followed its own protocols to collect whole blood in K2EDTA tubes. For TCRbeta analysis, collaborators shipped samples as frozen whole blood, isolated PBMCs, or DNA extracted from either of those sample types. Note on this clone: Its antigen is still unknown. Within one base of it there is no much larger clone, and no base qualities were kept.

The CDR3 measures 17 amino acids from cysteine to phenylalanine. Kept here is only the CDR3 DNA, which spans 51 bases and is read in frame from base 1. Sequences SGHNT (CDR1) and YYREEE (CDR2) are obtained from the germline V gene (reference sequence). Ends trimmed: V by 4 bases, J by 0 bases; bases unmatched to a gene: 11. Sequencing input: peripheral blood. Recombination linked TRBV5-4 to TRBJ1-1; a stretch of 8 junction bases matches TRBD1. This TCR was sampled from a man aged 45-60 years with COVID-19, enrolled during active disease. The nucleotide sequence reads TGTGCCAGCAGCCAACCCGGGACAGGAGGCATGAACACTGAAGCTTTCTTT. This gives the protein CASSQPGTGGMNTEAFF.